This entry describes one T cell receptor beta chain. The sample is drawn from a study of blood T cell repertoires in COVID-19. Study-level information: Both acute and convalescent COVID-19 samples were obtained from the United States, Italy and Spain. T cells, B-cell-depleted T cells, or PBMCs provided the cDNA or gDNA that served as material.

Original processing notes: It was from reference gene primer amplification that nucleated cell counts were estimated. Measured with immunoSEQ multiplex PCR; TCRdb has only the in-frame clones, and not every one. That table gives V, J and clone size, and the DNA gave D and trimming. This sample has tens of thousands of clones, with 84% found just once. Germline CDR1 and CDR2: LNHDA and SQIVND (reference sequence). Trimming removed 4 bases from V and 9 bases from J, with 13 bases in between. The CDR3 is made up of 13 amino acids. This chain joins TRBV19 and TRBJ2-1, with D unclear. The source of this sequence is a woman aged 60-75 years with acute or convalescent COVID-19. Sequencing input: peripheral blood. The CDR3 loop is CASSTSRQGEQFF. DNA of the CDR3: TGTGCCAGTAGTACCTCCAGGCAAGGTGAGCAGTTCTTC.